This T cell receptor beta chain originates from a study of response to subunit inactivated influenza vaccine. Study outcomes and limitations: Few additional T cells are recruited per seasonal influenza vaccination, authors suggested.

MiXCR, run by TCRdb on the RT-PCR reads, gives a single entry per CDR3 protein. The sample has roughly 500,000 distinct CDR3 sequences, approximately 15% seen once. Worth noting for this clonotype: Its antigen remains unknown.

The receptor was isolated from a man aged 50 to 69 who received an inactivated influenza vaccine. This sample comprised CD4+ T cells sorted from PBMCs, obtained around 25 months after vaccination.

This CDR3 reads CASSQDRTDSYTF. For the CDR3, the DNA is TGCGCCAGCAGCCAAGATAGGACCGACAGCTACACCTTC. The V and J genes are TRBV4-3 and TRBJ1-2; unclear D gene. V was pared by 0 bases and J by 9 bases, with 11 bases between. Germline CDR1 and CDR2: LGHNA and YSLEER. The CDR3 spans 13 residues.